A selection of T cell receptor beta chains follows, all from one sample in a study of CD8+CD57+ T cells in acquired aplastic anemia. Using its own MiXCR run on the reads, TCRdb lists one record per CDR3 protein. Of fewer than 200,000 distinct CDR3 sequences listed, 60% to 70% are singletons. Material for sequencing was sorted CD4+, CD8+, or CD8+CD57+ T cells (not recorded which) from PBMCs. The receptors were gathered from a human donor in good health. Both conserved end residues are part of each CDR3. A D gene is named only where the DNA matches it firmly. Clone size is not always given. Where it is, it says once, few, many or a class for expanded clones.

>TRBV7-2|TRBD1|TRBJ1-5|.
CASSLMQGVHQPQHF
TGTGCCAGCAGCTTAATGCAGGGGGTCCACCAGCCCCAGCATTTT
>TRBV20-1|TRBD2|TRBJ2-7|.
CSARGTSVYEQYF
TGCAGTGCTAGGGGGACTAGCGTGTACGAGCAGTACTTC
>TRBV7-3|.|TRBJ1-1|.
CASSLTIETEAFF
TGTGCCAGCAGCTTAACCATCGAAACTGAAGCTTTCTTT
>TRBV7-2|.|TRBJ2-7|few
CASSATGLEQYF
TGTGCCAGCAGCGCCACAGGACTCGAGCAGTACTTC
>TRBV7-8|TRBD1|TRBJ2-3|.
CASSSDRVSDTQYF
TGTGCCAGCAGCTCCGACAGGGTGTCAGATACGCAGTATTTT
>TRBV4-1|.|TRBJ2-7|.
CASSQGPTETTEQYF
TGCGCCAGCAGCCAAGGACCGACAGAGACTACCGAGCAGTACTTC
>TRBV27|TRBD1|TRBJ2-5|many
CASRIQGYGETQYF
TGTGCCAGCAGAATACAGGGGTACGGGGAGACCCAGTACTTC
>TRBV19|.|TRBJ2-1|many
CASSIQYDEQFF
TGTGCCAGTAGTATCCAATACGATGAGCAGTTCTTC
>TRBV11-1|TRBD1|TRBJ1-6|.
CASSLLGQGQASYNSPLHF
TGTGCCAGCAGCTTATTGGGTCAGGGACAGGCATCCTATAATTCACCCCTCCACTTT
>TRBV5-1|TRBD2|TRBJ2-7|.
CASSSGLAGGPHYEQYF
TGCGCCAGCAGCTCGGGACTAGCGGGAGGGCCGCACTACGAGCAGTACTTC
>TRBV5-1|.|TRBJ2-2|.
CASQPDRRGGELFF
TGCGCCAGCCAGCCGGACAGGAGGGGTGGGGAGCTGTTTTTT
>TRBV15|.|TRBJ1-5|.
CATSRGTFNQPQHF
TGTGCCACCAGCAGAGGCACGTTCAATCAGCCCCAGCATTTT
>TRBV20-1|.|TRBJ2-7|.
CSASTLAYEQYF
TGCAGTGCTTCGACCCTGGCCTACGAGCAGTACTTC
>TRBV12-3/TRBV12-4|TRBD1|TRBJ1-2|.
CASSLAGQLSYGYTF
TGTGCCAGCAGTTTAGCGGGACAGCTGTCCTATGGCTACACCTTC
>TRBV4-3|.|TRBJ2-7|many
CASSQDVGSFYEQYF
TGCGCCAGCAGCCAAGATGTCGGATCCTTCTACGAGCAGTACTTC
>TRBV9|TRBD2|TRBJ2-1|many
CASSDRLAGVQFF
TGTGCCAGCAGCGATCGACTAGCGGGAGTCCAGTTCTTC
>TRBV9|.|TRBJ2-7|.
CASSVEGGQIYEQYF
TGTGCCAGCAGCGTAGAGGGGGGACAGATCTACGAGCAGTACTTC
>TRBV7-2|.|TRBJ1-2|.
CASSSNGAYGYTF
TGTGCCAGCAGCTCGAACGGGGCTTATGGCTACACCTTC
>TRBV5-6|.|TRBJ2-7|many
CASSLDSSTYEQYF
TGTGCCAGCAGCTTGGACAGTTCGACCTACGAGCAGTACTTC
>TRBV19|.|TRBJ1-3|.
CASSLGSVGTGNTIYF
TGTGCCAGTAGTCTGGGGTCAGTGGGAACTGGAAACACCATATATTTT
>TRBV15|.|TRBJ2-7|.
CATSSLRRSGNEQYF
TGTGCCACCAGCAGTCTGCGGCGCTCCGGGAACGAGCAGTACTTC
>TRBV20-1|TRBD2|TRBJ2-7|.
CSVRTSGGIYLYGQYF
TGCAGTGTCCGGACTAGCGGGGGTATCTATCTGTACGGGCAGTACTTC
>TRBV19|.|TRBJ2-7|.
CASSSGTPEQYF
TGTGCCAGTAGTTCCGGGACGCCCGAGCAGTACTTC
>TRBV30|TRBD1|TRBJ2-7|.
CASDRVSSYEQYF
TGTGCCTCGGACAGGGTAAGCTCCTACGAGCAGTACTTC
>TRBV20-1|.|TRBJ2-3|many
CSARDIEPATDTQYF
TGCAGTGCTAGAGATATCGAGCCGGCAACAGATACGCAGTATTTT
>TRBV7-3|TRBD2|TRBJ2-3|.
CASSHSSGAQYF
TGTGCCAGCAGCCATTCTAGCGGGGCCCAGTATTTT
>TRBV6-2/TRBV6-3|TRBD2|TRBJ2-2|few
CASSYEPSGRADTGELFF
TGTGCCAGCAGTTACGAACCTAGCGGGAGGGCCGACACCGGGGAGCTGTTTTTT
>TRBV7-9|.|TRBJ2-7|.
CASTIPAAGAYEQYF
TGTGCCAGCACCATCCCAGCCGCAGGTGCCTACGAGCAGTACTTC
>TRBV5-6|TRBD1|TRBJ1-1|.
CASSFRQGPEAFF
TGTGCCAGCAGCTTCCGACAGGGCCCCGAAGCTTTCTTT
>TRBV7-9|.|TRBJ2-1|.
CASSTDPYNEQFF
TGTGCCAGCAGCACGGACCCCTACAATGAGCAGTTCTTC
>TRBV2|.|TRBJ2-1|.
CASSELAYNEQFF
TGTGCCAGCAGTGAATTGGCATACAATGAGCAGTTCTTC
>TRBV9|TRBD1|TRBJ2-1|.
CASSPPIQGANEQFF
TGTGCCAGCAGCCCGCCCATACAGGGGGCGAATGAGCAGTTCTTC
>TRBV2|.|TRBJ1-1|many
CASSPVPPEAFF
TGTGCCAGCAGCCCTGTCCCACCTGAAGCTTTCTTT
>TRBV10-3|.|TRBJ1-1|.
CAINSGMNTEAFF
TGTGCCATCAATTCAGGGATGAACACTGAAGCTTTCTTT
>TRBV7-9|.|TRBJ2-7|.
CASSFSGFTKGEQYF
TGTGCCAGCAGCTTTTCGGGCTTTACCAAGGGAGAGCAGTACTTC
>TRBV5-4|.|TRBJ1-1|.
CASSSGREAFF
TGTGCCAGCAGCTCCGGACGTGAAGCTTTCTTT
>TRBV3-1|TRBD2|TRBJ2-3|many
CASRSSGSSPDTQYF
TGTGCCAGCAGGTCTAGCGGGAGTTCGCCAGATACGCAGTATTTT
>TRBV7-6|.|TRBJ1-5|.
CASSLEQGGDQPQHF
TGTGCCAGCAGCTTAGAACAGGGTGGGGATCAGCCCCAGCATTTT
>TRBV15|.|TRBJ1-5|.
CATSRGQGGNQPQHF
TGTGCCACCAGCAGAGGGCAGGGCGGCAATCAGCCCCAGCATTTT
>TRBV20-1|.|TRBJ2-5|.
CSASRTGTETQYF
TGCAGTGCTAGCAGAACAGGGACAGAGACCCAGTACTTC